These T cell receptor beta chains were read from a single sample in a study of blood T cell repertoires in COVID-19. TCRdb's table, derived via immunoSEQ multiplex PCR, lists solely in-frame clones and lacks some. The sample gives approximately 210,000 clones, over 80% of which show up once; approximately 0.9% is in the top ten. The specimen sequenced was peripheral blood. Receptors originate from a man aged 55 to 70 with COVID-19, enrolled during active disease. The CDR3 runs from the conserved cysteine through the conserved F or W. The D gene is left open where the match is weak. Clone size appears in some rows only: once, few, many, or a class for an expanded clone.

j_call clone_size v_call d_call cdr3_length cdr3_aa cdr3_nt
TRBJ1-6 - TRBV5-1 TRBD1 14 CASSLGDRGSPLHF TGCGCCAGCAGCTTGGGGGACAGGGGATCACCCCTCCACTTT
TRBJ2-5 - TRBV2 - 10 CASSRETQYF TGTGCCAGCAGCCGAGAGACCCAGTACTTC
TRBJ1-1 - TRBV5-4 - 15 CASSWNTGSGTEAFF TGTGCCAGCAGCTGGAATACAGGGTCCGGCACTGAAGCTTTCTTT
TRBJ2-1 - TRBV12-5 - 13 CASGLEARNEQFF TGTGCTAGTGGTTTAGAGGCTCGAAATGAGCAGTTCTTC
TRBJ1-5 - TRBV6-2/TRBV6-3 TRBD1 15 CASSRDRGNNQPQHF TGTGCCAGCAGTAGGGACAGGGGAAACAATCAGCCCCAGCATTTT
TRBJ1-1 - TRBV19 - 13 CASSSGLDTEAFF TGTGCCAGTAGTTCCGGGTTGGACACTGAAGCTTTCTTT
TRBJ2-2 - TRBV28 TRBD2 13 CATSGRSTGELFF TGTGCCACTAGCGGGAGGAGTACCGGGGAGCTGTTTTTT
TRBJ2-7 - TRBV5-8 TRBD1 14 CASPSRDRAYEQYF TGTGCCAGCCCCTCCCGGGACAGGGCTTACGAGCAGTACTTC
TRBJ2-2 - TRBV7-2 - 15 CASSPRLANTGELFF TGTGCCAGCAGCCCCCGACTAGCGAACACCGGGGAGCTGTTTTTT
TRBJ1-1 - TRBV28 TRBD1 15 CASGQKGAPVTEAFF TGTGCCAGCGGACAAAAGGGGGCGCCGGTCACTGAAGCTTTCTTT
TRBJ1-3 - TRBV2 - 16 CASSERSPHSGNTIYF TGTGCCAGCAGTGAAAGGAGCCCTCACTCTGGAAACACCATATATTTT
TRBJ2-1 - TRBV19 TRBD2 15 CASSPLALVYNEQFF TGTGCCAGTAGTCCACTAGCGCTAGTCTACAATGAGCAGTTCTTC
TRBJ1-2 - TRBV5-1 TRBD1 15 CASSLEGGRNYGYTF TGCGCCAGCAGCTTGGAAGGGGGCAGGAACTATGGCTACACCTTC
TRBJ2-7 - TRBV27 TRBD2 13 CASSETSLREQYF TGTGCCAGCAGTGAGACTAGCCTTCGCGAGCAGTACTTC
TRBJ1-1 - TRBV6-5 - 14 CASREGGVNTEAFF TGTGCCAGCAGGGAGGGAGGGGTGAACACTGAAGCTTTCTTT
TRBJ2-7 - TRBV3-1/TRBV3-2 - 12 CASSQVDSEQYF TGTGCCAGCAGCCAAGTTGACAGCGAGCAGTACTTC
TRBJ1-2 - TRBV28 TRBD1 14 CASSSGQGAYGYTF TGTGCCAGCAGTTCCGGACAGGGGGCTTATGGCTACACCTTC
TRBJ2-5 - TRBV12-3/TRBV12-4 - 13 CASSFGRGETQYF TGTGCCAGCAGTTTTGGTCGGGGAGAGACCCAGTACTTC
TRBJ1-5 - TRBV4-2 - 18 CASSQDRAHPRGAQPQHF TGTGCCAGCAGCCAAGATCGGGCCCACCCCCGGGGGGCTCAGCCCCAGCATTTT
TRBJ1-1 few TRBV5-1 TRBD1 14 CASSITGANTEAFF TGCGCCAGCAGCATAACAGGGGCGAACACTGAAGCTTTCTTT
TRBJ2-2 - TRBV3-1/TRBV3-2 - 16 CASSRGRQINTGELFF TGTGCCAGCAGCCGAGGGAGGCAAATAAACACCGGGGAGCTGTTTTTT
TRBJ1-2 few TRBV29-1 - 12 CSVETKNYGYTF TGCAGCGTAGAGACAAAGAACTATGGCTACACCTTC
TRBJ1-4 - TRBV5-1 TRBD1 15 CASSSGQGTNEKLFF TGCGCCAGCAGCAGCGGACAGGGAACTAATGAAAAACTGTTTTTT
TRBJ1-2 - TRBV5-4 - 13 CASSSDRQYGYTF TGTGCCAGCAGCTCAGACAGACAATATGGCTACACCTTC
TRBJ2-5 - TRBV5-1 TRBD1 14 CASSLYRGRETQYF TGCGCCAGCAGCTTGTACAGGGGTCGGGAGACCCAGTACTTC
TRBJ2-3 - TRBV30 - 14 CAWSVLLWSDTQYF TGTGCCTGGAGTGTATTGCTATGGTCGGATACGCAGTATTTT
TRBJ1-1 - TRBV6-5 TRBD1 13 CATRTGGVTEAFF TGTGCCACCAGGACAGGGGGCGTGACTGAAGCTTTCTTT
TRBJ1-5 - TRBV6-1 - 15 CASSEAMAGTQPQHF TGTGCCAGCAGTGAAGCGATGGCAGGCACTCAGCCCCAGCATTTT
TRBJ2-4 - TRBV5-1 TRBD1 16 CASSPGQGGGKNIQYF TGCGCCAGCAGCCCGGGACAGGGTGGGGGCAAAAACATTCAGTACTTC
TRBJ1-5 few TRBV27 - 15 CASSPRGGPNQPQHF TGTGCCAGCAGCCCTAGAGGGGGACCCAATCAGCCCCAGCATTTT
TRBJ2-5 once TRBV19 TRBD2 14 CASNRGGFQETQYF TGTGCCAGTAACCGGGGGGGCTTCCAAGAGACCCAGTACTTC
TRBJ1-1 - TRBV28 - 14 CASRPRSLNTEAFF TGTGCCAGCAGACCGCGGTCGTTGAACACTGAAGCTTTCTTT
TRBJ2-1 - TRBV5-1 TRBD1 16 CASSLDRVDTYNEQFF TGCGCCAGCAGCCTCGACAGGGTGGACACCTACAATGAGCAGTTCTTC
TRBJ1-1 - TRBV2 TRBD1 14 CAGTRRQGDTEAFF TGTGCCGGAACCCGAAGACAGGGGGACACTGAAGCTTTCTTT
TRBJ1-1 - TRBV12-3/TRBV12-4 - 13 CASSPTVNTEAFF TGTGCCAGCAGTCCAACAGTAAACACTGAAGCTTTCTTT
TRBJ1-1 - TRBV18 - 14 CASSPSVGHTEAFF TGTGCCAGCTCACCTTCTGTTGGCCACACTGAAGCTTTCTTT
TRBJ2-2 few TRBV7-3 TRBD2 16 CASSLRAGAATGELFF TGTGCCAGCAGCTTAAGGGCGGGAGCGGCCACCGGGGAGCTGTTTTTT
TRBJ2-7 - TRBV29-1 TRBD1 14 CSAETGTSGYEQYF TGCAGCGCGGAGACAGGGACGTCAGGCTACGAGCAGTACTTC
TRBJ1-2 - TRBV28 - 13 CAIWGGAVRGYTF TGTGCCATCTGGGGCGGGGCGGTGAGGGGCTACACCTTC
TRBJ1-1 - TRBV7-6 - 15 CASSLGDRSNTEAFF TGTGCCAGCAGCTTAGGTGACAGGAGTAACACTGAAGCTTTCTTT
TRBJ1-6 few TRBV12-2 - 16 CASRLVPGQKNSPLHF TGTGCAAGTCGCTTAGTTCCGGGACAGAAAAATTCACCCCTCCACTTT
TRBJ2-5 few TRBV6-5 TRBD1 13 CASRTGGLETQYF TGTGCCAGCAGAACAGGGGGCTTAGAGACCCAGTACTTC
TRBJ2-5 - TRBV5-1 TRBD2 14 CASSTGAGEETQYF TGCGCCAGCTCAACCGGGGCGGGAGAAGAGACCCAGTACTTC
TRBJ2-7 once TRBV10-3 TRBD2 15 CAISVLREVTYEQYF TGTGCCATCAGTGTATTGCGGGAGGTTACCTACGAGCAGTACTTC
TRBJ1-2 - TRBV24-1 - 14 CATSDATANYGYTF TGTGCCACCAGTGACGCGACAGCCAACTATGGCTACACCTTC
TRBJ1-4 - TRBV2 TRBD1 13 CASSEDRGEKLFF TGTGCCAGCAGTGAGGACAGGGGTGAAAAACTGTTTTTT
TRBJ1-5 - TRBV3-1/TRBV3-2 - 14 CASSQIHSNQPQHF TGTGCCAGCAGCCAAATTCATAGCAATCAGCCCCAGCATTTT
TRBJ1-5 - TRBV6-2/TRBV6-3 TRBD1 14 CASSSGQGSQPQHF TGTGCCAGCAGTTCTGGACAGGGCAGTCAGCCCCAGCATTTT
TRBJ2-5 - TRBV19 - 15 CASSIEGYRGETQYF TGTGCCAGTAGTATAGAGGGCTATAGGGGAGAGACCCAGTACTTC
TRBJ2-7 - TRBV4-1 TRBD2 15 CASSHLAENSYEQYF TGCGCCAGCAGCCATCTAGCGGAGAACTCCTACGAGCAGTACTTC
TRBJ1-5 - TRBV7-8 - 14 CASSRTGSNQPQHF TGTGCCAGCAGCCGAACAGGGTCGAATCAGCCCCAGCATTTT
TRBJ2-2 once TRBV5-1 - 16 CASSLVTGRTGGELFF TGCGCCAGCAGCTTGGTCACGGGTCGTACGGGCGGGGAGCTGTTTTTT
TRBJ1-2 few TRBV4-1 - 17 CASSQDSLAGANYGYTF TGCGCCAGCAGCCAAGATTCCCTTGCAGGGGCTAACTATGGCTACACCTTC
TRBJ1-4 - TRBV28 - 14 CATTPPATNEKLFF TGTGCCACCACCCCGCCAGCAACTAATGAAAAACTGTTTTTT
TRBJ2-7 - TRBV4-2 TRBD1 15 CASSQGQGGPYEQYF TGTGCCAGCAGCCAAGGACAGGGGGGACCCTACGAGCAGTACTTC